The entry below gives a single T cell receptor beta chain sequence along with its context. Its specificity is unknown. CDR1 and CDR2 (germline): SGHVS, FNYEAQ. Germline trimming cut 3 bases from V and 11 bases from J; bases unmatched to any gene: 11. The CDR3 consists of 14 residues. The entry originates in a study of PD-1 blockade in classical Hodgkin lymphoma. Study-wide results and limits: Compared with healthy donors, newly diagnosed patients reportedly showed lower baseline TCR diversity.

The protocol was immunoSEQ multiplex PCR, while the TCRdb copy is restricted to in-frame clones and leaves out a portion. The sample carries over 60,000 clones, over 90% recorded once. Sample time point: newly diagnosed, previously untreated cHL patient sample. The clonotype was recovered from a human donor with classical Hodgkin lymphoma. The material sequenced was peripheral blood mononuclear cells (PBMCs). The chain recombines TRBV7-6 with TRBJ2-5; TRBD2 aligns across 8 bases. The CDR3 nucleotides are TGTGCCAGCAGCTTTGACCCCCAGCGGGGGAAGCAGTACTTC. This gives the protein CASSFDPQRGKQYF. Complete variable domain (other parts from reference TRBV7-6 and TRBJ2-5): GAGVSQSPRYKVTKRGQDVALRCDPISGHVSLYWYRQALGQGPEFLTYFNYEAQQDKSGLPNDRFSAERPEGSISTLTIQRTEQRDSAMYRCASSFDPQRGKQYFGPGTRLLVL.